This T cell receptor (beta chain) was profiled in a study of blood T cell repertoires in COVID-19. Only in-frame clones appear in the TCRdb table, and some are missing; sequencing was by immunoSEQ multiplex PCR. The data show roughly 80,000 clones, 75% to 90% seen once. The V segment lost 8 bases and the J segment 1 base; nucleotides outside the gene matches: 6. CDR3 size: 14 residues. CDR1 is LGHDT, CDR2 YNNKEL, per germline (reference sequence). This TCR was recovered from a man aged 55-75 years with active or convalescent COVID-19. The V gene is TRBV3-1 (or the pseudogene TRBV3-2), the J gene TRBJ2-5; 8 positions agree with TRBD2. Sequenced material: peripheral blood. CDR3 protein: CASRGAGAQETQYF. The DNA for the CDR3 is TGTGCCAGCCGCGGAGCGGGGGCCCAAGAGACCCAGTACTTC.